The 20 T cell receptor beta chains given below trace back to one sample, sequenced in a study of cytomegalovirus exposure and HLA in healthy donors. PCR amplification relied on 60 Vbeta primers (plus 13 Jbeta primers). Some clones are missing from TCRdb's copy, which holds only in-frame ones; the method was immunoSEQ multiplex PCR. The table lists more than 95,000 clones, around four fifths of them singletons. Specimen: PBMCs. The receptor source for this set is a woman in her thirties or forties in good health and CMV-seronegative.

The CDR3, as DNA: TGTGCCAGCAGGAAGACAGGGGGAAACACCATATATTTT. It specifies CASRKTGGNTIYF. V is TRBV27 and J is TRBJ1-3; 7 bases agree with TRBD1. The CDR3 length is 13 residues. The V and J ends lost 6 bases and 4 bases, in that order; junction bases with no gene match: 3. Per the germline V gene, CDR1 is MNHEY and CDR2 is SMNVEV (reference sequence).

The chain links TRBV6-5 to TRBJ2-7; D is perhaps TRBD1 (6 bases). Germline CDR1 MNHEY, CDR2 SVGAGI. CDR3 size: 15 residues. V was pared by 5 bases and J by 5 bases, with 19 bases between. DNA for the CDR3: TGTGCCAGCAGTCTCAGGGGTCTGCTAGCAGACGAGCAGTACTTC. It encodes CASSLRGLLADEQYF.

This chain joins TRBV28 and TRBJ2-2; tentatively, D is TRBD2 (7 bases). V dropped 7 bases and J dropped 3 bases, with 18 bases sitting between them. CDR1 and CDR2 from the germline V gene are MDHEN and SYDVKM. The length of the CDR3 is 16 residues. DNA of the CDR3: TGTGCCAGCAACCCGAGGGGGGGACGGGACACCGGGGAGCTGTTTTTT. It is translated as CASNPRGGRDTGELFF.

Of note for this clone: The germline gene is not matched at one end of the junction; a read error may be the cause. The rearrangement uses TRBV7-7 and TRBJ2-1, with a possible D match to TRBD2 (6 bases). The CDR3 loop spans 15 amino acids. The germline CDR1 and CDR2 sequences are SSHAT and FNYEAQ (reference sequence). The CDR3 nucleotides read TGTGCTAGCAGCTTCGCACTAGCTACCTACAATGAGCAGTTCTTC. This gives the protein CASSFALATYNEQFF.

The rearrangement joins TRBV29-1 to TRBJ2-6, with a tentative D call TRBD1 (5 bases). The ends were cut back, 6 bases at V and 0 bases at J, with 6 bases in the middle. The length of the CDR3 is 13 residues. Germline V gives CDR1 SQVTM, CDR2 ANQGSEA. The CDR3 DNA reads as TGCAGCGTCGACAGCTCTGGGGCCAACGTCCTGACTTTC. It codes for CSVDSSGANVLTF.

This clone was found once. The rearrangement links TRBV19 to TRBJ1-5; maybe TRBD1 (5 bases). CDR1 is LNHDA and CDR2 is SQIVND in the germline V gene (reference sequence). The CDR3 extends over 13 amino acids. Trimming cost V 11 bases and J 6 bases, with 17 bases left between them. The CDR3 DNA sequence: TGTGCCGGGTCCCAGGGACTTTTTCAGCCCCAGCATTTT. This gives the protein CAGSQGLFQPQHF.

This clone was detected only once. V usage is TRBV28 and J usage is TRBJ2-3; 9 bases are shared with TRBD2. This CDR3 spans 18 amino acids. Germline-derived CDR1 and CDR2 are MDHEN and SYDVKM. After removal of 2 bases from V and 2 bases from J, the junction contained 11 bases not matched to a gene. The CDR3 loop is CASSLEVIAGELTDTQYF. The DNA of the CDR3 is TGTGCCAGCAGTTTAGAAGTAATAGCGGGAGAACTCACAGATACGCAGTATTTT.

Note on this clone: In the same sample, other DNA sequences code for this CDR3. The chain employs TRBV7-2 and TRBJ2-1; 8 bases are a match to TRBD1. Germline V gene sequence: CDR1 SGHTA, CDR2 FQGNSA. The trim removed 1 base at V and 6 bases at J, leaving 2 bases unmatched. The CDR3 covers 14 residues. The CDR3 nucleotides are TGTGCCAGCAGCTTAGGAACAGGGGGCAATGAGCAGTTCTTC. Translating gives CASSLGTGGNEQFF.

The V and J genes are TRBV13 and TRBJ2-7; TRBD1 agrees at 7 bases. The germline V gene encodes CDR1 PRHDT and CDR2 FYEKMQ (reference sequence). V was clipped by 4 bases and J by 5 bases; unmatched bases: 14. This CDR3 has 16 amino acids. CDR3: CASSSIADRLSHEQYF. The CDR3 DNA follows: TGTGCCAGCAGCTCGATCGCGGACAGGTTGTCCCACGAGCAGTACTTC.

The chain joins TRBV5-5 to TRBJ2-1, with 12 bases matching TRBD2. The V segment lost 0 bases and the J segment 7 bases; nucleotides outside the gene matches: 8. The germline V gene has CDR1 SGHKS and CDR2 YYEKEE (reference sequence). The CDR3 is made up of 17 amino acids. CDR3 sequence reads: CASSLAGGLAGGNEQFF. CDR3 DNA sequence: TGTGCCAGCAGCTTGGCCGGGGGACTAGCGGGCGGGAATGAGCAGTTCTTC.

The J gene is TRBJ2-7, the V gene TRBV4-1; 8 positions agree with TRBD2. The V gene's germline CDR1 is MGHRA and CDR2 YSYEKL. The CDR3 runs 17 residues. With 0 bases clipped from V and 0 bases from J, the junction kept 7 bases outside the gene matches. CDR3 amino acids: CASSQEGLAGVSYEQYF. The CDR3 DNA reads TGCGCCAGCAGCCAAGAAGGGCTAGCGGGCGTCTCCTACGAGCAGTACTTC.

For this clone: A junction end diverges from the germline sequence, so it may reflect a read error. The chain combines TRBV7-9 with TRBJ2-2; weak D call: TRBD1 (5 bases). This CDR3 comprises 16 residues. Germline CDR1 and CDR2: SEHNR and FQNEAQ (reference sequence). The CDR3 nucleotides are TGTTCCAGCAGCTTTTTTTCAGGGATGAACACCGGGGAGCTGTTTTTT. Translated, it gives CSSSFFSGMNTGELFF.

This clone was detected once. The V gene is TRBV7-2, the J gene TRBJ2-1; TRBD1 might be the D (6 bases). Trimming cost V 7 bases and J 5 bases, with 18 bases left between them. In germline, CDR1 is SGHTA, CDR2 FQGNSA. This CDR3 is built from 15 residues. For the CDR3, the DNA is TGTGCCAGCATCCTGGGCCAGGGGTTCAACAATGAGCAGTTCTTC. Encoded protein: CASILGQGFNNEQFF.

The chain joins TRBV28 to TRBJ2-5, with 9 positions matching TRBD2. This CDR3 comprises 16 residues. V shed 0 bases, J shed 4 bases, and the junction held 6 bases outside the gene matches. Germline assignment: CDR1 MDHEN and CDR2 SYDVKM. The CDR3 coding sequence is TGTGCCAGCAGTTTATGGGCGGGAGGGCCAGGAGAGACCCAGTACTTC. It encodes CASSLWAGGPGETQYF.

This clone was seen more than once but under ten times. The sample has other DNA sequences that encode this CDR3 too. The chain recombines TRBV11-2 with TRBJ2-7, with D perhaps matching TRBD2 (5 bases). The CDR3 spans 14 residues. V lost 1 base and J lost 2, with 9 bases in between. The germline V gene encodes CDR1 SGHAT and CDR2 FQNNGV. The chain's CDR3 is CASSLGGGPYEQYF. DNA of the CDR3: TGTGCCAGCAGCTTAGGAGGCGGGCCCTACGAGCAGTACTTC.

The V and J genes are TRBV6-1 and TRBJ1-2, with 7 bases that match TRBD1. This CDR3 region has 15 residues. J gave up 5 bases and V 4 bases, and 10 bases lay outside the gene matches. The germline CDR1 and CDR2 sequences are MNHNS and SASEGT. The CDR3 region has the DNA TGTGCCAGCAGTGTCGACAGGGCCTTCTCGTATGGCTACACCTTC. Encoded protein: CASSVDRAFSYGYTF.

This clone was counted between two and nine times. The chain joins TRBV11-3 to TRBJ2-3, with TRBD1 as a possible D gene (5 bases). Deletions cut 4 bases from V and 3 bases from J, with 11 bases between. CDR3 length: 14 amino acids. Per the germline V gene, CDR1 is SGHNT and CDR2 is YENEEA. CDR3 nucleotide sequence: TGTGCCAGCAGCTCCGGACACTCAACAGATACGCAGTATTTT. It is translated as CASSSGHSTDTQYF.

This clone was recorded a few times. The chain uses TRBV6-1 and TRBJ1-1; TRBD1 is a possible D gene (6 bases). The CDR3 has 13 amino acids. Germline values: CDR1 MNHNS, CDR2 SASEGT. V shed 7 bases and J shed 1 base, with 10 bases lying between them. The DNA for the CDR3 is TGTGCCAGCAAGGGACATCAGAACACTGAAGCTTTCTTT. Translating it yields CASKGHQNTEAFF.

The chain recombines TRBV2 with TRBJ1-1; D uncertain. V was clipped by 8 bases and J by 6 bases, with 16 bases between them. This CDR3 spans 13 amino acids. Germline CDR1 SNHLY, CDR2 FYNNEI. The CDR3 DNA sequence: TGTGCCAGCGATGAGGGCCCACCCTCTGAAGCTTTCTTT. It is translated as CASDEGPPSEAFF.

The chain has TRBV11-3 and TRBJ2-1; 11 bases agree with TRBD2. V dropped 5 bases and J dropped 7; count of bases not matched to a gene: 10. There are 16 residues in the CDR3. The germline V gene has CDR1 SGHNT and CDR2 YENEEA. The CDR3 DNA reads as TGTGCCAGCAGCCCACATACTAGCGGGAGTAAGAATGAGCAGTTCTTC. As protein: CASSPHTSGSKNEQFF.